This T cell receptor beta chain came from a study of blood T cell repertoires in COVID-19. This table comes from immunoSEQ multiplex PCR, and its TCRdb copy is limited to in-frame clones, with some not included. The data contain some 400,000 clones, around 87% of them singletons. Seattle enrolled patients during active infection and tracked them longitudinally. The CDR3 extends over 15 amino acids. The V gene end was trimmed by 5 bases and the J gene end by 9 bases; junction bases not matched to a gene: 12. Germline CDR1 reads SGDLS; CDR2 reads YYNGEE. J is TRBJ2-1 and V is TRBV9, with 9 bases aligning to TRBD2. The sequencing input was peripheral blood. The clonotype originates from a woman aged 60-70 years with COVID-19, enrolled during active disease. The CDR3: CASSRAGTSYGEQFF. CDR3 DNA sequence: TGTGCCAGCAGTCGCGCTGGGACTAGCTACGGTGAGCAGTTCTTC.